This entry concerns a single T cell receptor (beta chain). Its antigen is unidentified. The germline CDR1 and CDR2 sequences are ENHRY and SYGVKD. This CDR3 comprises 15 residues. After removal of 9 bases from V and 5 bases from J, the junction contained 12 bases not matched to a gene. Original processing notes: From ImmunoSEQ came sequences covering only the junction and carrying no quality scores, so filtering differed. TCRdb's copy holds only in-frame clones and misses some; the assay was immunoSEQ multiplex PCR. V, J and clone size are those of that table, while D and trimming were read from the DNA. The sample contains 2,100,000 or so clones, more than 90% of which appear only once. These data belong to a study of shared clonotypes between healthy human individuals. For the study at large: For every donor, three CD4 naive, three CD4 memory, two CD8 naive and one CD8 memory plates were used.

Study conclusions and caveats: The diversity represented, both genetic and in exposure history, was limited by few donors.

The chain joins TRBV10-3 to TRBJ2-1; 8 bases are a match to TRBD2. The sample taken for sequencing was naive CD4+ T cells sorted from blood. Subset described: CD45RA+ positively selected. This clonotype was sampled from a man in his late teens or twenties in good health. CDR3: CAIGGGSSGNNEQFF. Here the CDR3 DNA reads TGTGCCATTGGCGGGGGGTCATCCGGGAACAATGAGCAGTTCTTC.